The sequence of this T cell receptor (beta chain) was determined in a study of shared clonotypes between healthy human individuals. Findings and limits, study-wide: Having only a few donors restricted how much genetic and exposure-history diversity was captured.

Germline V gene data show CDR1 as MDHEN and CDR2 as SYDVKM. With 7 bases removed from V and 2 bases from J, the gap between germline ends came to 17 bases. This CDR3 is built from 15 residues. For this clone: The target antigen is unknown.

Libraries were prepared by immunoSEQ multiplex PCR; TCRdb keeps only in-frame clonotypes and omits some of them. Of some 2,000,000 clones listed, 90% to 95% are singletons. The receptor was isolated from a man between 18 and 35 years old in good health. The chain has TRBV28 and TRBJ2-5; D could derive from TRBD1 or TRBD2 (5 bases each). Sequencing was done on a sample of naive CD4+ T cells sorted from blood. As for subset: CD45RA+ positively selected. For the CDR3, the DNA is TGTGCCAGCACCCAACCGGGGCATAAACAAGAGACCCAGTACTTC. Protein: CASTQPGHKQETQYF. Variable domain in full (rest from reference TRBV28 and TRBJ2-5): DVKVTQSSRYLVKRTGEKVFLECVQDMDHENMFWYRQDPGLGLRLIYFSYDVKMKEKGDIPEGYSVSREKKERFSLILESASTNQTSMYLCASTQPGHKQETQYFGPGTRLLVL.